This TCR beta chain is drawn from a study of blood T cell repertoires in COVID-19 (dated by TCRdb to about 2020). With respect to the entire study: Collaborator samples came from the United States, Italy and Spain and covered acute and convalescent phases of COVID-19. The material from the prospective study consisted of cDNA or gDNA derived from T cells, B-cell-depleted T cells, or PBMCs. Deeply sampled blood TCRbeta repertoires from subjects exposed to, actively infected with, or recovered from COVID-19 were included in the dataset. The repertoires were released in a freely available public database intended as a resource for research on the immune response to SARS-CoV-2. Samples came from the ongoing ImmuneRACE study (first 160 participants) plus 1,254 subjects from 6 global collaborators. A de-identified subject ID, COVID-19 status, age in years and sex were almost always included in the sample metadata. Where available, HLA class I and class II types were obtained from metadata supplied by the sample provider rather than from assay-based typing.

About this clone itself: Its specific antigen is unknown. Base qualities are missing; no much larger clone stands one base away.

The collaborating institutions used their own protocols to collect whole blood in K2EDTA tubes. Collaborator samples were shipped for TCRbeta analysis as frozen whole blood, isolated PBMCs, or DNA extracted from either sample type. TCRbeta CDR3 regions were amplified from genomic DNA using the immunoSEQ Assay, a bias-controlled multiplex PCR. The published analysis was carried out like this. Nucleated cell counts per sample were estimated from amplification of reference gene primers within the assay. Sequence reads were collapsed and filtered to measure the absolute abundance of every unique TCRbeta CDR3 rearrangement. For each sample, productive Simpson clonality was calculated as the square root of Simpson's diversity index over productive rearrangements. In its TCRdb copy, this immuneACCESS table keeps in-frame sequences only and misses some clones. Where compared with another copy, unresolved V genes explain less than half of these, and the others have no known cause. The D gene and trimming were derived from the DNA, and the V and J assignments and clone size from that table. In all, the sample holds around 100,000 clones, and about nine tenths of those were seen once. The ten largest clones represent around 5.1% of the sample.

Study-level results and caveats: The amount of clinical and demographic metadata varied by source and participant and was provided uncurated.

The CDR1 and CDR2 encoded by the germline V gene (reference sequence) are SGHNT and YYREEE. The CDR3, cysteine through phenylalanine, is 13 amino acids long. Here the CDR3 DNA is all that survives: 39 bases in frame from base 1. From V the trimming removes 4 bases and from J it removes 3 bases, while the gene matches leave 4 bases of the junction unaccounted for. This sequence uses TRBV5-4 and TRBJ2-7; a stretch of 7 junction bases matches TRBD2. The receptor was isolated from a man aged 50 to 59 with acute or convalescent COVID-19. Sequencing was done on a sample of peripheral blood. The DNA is TGTGCCAGCAGCCTTGGGACTAACTACGAGCAGTACTTC. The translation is CASSLGTNYEQYF.